The next 31 T cell receptor beta chains were all read from a single sample in a study of T cell responses to AZD1222 COVID-19 vaccine. Some clones are missing from TCRdb's copy, which holds only in-frame ones; the method was immunoSEQ multiplex PCR. The data show some 48,000 clones, 80% to 90% seen once. The sample in question was peripheral blood, obtained 28 days after the second AZD1222 dose. The source of these receptors is an adult who received the AZD1222 COVID-19 vaccine.

In this sample, this clone turned up a few times. CDR3 region: CASSKAPILAGSEQFF. The CDR3, as DNA: TGTGCCAGCAGCAAAGCCCCGATTTTAGCGGGAAGTGAGCAGTTCTTC. The genes are TRBV3-1 (or the pseudogene TRBV3-2) and TRBJ2-1; 8 bases agree with TRBD2. CDR3 length equals 16 residues. Trimming removed 5 bases from V and 9 bases from J; junction bases left unmatched: 15. Germline values: CDR1 LGHDT, CDR2 YNNKEL (reference sequence).

The J gene is TRBJ2-7, the V gene TRBV18; a weak D match, TRBD1 (7 bases). The CDR3 covers 14 residues. The germline V gene has CDR1 KGHSH and CDR2 LQKENI. V lost 0 bases, J lost 4 bases, and 10 bases lay in between. The CDR3 loop reads CASSPPPGGYEQYF. DNA for the CDR3: TGTGCCAGCTCACCACCCCCAGGGGGGTACGAGCAGTACTTC.

The chain uses TRBV12-3 or TRBV12-4 and TRBJ2-7; maybe TRBD1 (6 bases). The CDR3 runs 13 residues. Trimming stripped 4 bases from V and 5 bases from J, with 12 bases between. The CDR3 DNA sequence: TGTGCCAGCAGTTCCGACAGGTACCACGAGCAGTACTTC. Encoded protein: CASSSDRYHEQYF.

V and J are TRBV5-4 and TRBJ2-6; possibly TRBD1 or TRBD2 for D (6 bases each). Germline CDR1 SGHNT, CDR2 YYREEE (reference sequence). The CDR3 is made up of 17 amino acids. V shed 5 bases and J shed 1 base, with 16 bases lying between them. CDR3 amino acids: CASRRDIAISGANVLTF. As DNA, the CDR3 is TGTGCCAGCAGGCGGGACATAGCCATATCTGGGGCCAACGTCCTGACTTTC.

This rearrangement joins TRBV11-2 to TRBJ2-7, with 7 bases aligning to TRBD2. CDR1 is SGHAT and CDR2 is FQNNGV in the germline V gene. After removal of 5 bases from V and 9 bases from J, the junction contained 10 bases not matched to a gene. The CDR3 has 13 amino acids. The CDR3 reads CASSRGREGLQYF. CDR3 bases: TGTGCCAGCAGCCGTGGGAGGGAGGGCCTGCAGTACTTC. The full variable domain, with the rest looked up from reference TRBV11-2 and TRBJ2-7, is EAGVAQSPRYKIIEKRQSVAFWCNPISGHATLYWYQQILGQGPKLLIQFQNNGVVDDSQLPKDRFSAERLKGVDSTLKIQPAKLEDSAVYLCASSRGREGLQYFGPGTRLTVT.

The V gene is TRBV27, the J gene TRBJ2-3; 10 bases match TRBD2. Germline V gene lookup returns CDR1 MNHEY and CDR2 SMNVEV (reference sequence). CDR3 length: 15 amino acids. The ends lost 4 bases at V and 7 bases at J; junction bases unmatched: 8. The CDR3 reads CASSYASGSLNTQYF. CDR3 in DNA: TGTGCCAGCAGTTATGCTAGCGGGAGTTTGAATACGCAGTATTTT.

CDR3 protein: CASSFTGRNTEAFF. The CDR3 DNA is TGTGCCAGCAGCTTCACAGGGCGGAACACTGAAGCTTTCTTT. This chain uses TRBV7-2 with TRBJ1-1, with a possible D match to TRBD1 (6 bases). Germline CDR1 is SGHTA and CDR2 is FQGNSA. The CDR3 length is 14 residues. V lost 3 bases to trimming and J lost 1 base, with 9 bases between them.

The chain recombines TRBV28 with TRBJ1-4; D is uncertain. Germline CDR1 is MDHEN and CDR2 is SYDVKM. Trimming removed 5 bases from V and 0 bases from J, with 10 bases in between. This CDR3 is 15 amino acids long. This CDR3 is CASSPYTPTNEKLFF. The CDR3 DNA follows: TGTGCCAGCAGTCCCTATACTCCAACTAATGAAAAACTGTTTTTT.

This clone was recorded only once. The chain uses TRBV7-3 and TRBJ2-2, with TRBD2 matching 9 bases. Germline values: CDR1 SGHTA, CDR2 FQGTGA. J gave up 4 bases and V 5 bases, and 11 bases lay outside the gene matches. This CDR3 has 17 amino acids. CDR3 coding DNA: TGTGCCAGCAGCCCTCTGGCCGCGGGAGGGATCACCGGGGAGCTGTTTTTT. Translated, it gives CASSPLAAGGITGELFF.

CDR3 loop: CSAGWRGQEQYF. In DNA, the CDR3 is TGCAGCGCTGGGTGGAGGGGGCAAGAGCAGTACTTC. The rearrangement links TRBV29-1 to TRBJ2-7; TRBD1 is a possible D gene (7 bases). Trimming stripped 7 bases from V and 7 bases from J, with 17 bases between. Germline CDR1 reads SQVTM; CDR2 reads ANQGSEA. CDR3 size: 12 residues.

The chain carries TRBV10-3 and TRBJ2-1; the match to TRBD2 covers 8 bases. CDR1 ENHRY and CDR2 SYGVKD come from the germline V gene. This CDR3 region has 13 residues. Trimming at V came to 10 bases and at J to 7 bases, leaving 9 bases not matched to a gene. The CDR3 reads CATGQRERNEQFF. As DNA, the CDR3 is TGTGCCACCGGTCAGCGGGAGAGGAATGAGCAGTTCTTC.

The J gene is TRBJ1-5, the V gene TRBV28; D is ambiguous. The CDR3 has 14 amino acids. V was pared by 7 bases and J by 0 bases, with 10 bases between. Germline lookup yields CDR1 MDHEN and CDR2 SYDVKM. CDR3 sequence: CASIMGNSNQPQHF. Here the CDR3 DNA reads TGTGCCAGCATAATGGGTAATAGCAATCAGCCCCAGCATTTT. Together with reference TRBV28 and TRBJ1-5, the CDR3 gives the full variable domain: DVKVTQSSRYLVKRTGEKVFLECVQDMDHENMFWYRQDPGLGLRLIYFSYDVKMKEKGDIPEGYSVSREKKERFSLILESASTNQTSMYLCASIMGNSNQPQHFGDGTRLSIL.

V gene TRBV3-1 (or the pseudogene TRBV3-2) combines with J gene TRBJ2-3, with D possibly matching TRBD2 (6 bases). CDR1 and CDR2 from the germline V gene are LGHDT and YNNKEL (reference sequence). The CDR3 spans 17 residues. The V end lost 4 bases, the J end lost 4 bases, and 21 bases lay between the germline ends. The CDR3 nucleotides read TGTGCCAGCAGCCCCCCGGTGAGCCTAGCGATCCCAGATACGCAGTATTTT. Its translation: CASSPPVSLAIPDTQYF.

The V gene is TRBV19, the J gene TRBJ1-3; D perhaps matches TRBD1 (5 bases). The CDR3 length is 16 residues. V lost 5 bases and J 2 bases, leaving 16 bases between the germline ends. CDR1 and CDR2 (germline): LNHDA, SQIVND (reference sequence). In DNA form, the CDR3 reads TGTGCCAGTAGTCTGCCCAGACAGATCCCTGGAAACACCATATATTTT. Protein: CASSLPRQIPGNTIYF.

This clone turned up a few times. The chain is built from TRBV9 and TRBJ2-7; D assignment may be TRBD1 or TRBD2 (5 bases each). The length of the CDR3 is 14 residues. Trimming shortened V by 2 bases and J by 3 bases, and 12 bases separated the two germline ends. CDR1 and CDR2 from the germline V gene are SGDLS and YYNGEE. Here the CDR3 DNA reads TGTGCCAGCAGCGTGGGACCTCTAATCTACGAGCAGTACTTC. Protein: CASSVGPLIYEQYF.

This clone has a handful of counts. This sample also contains other DNA sequences that code for the same CDR3. The genes are TRBV7-2 and TRBJ2-7; D gene ambiguous. This CDR3 has 14 residues. Trimming shortened V by 5 bases and J by 2 bases, and 13 bases separated the two germline ends. Germline CDR1 SGHTA, CDR2 FQGNSA. The CDR3 coding sequence is TGTGCCAGCAGCCCCGCTCCGGGTCCCTACGAGCAGTACTTC. Translation: CASSPAPGPYEQYF.

The chain carries TRBV12-5 and TRBJ2-1; D uncertain. The CDR3 loop spans 15 amino acids. The germline CDR1 and CDR2 sequences are LGHNT and FRNRAP. V dropped 2 bases and J dropped 0 bases, with 8 bases sitting between them. The CDR3 bases are TGTGCTAGTGGTTTGACACGGAGCTCCTACAATGAGCAGTTCTTC. Translation gives CASGLTRSSYNEQFF.

The J gene is TRBJ2-5, the V gene TRBV18; D is unresolved. This CDR3 is 12 amino acids long. Trimming took 1 base from V and 5 from J, leaving 5 bases between them. Germline V gives CDR1 KGHSH, CDR2 LQKENI. The CDR3 DNA reads TGTGCCAGCTCACCACGAGTGGAGACCCAGTACTTC. Translated: CASSPRVETQYF.

This chain connects TRBV4-2 to TRBJ2-2, with 9 bases fitting TRBD2. Germline V CDR1 and CDR2: LGHNA, YNFKEQ. The CDR3 totals 16 residues. Trimming removed 4 bases from V and 0 bases from J; junction bases left unmatched: 3. This chain's CDR3 is CASSPLAGSNTGELFF. In DNA form, the CDR3 reads TGTGCCAGCAGCCCCCTAGCGGGGTCGAACACCGGGGAGCTGTTTTTT.

The rearrangement uses TRBV7-9 and TRBJ2-1; 8 nucleotides line up with TRBD2. J lost 1 base, V lost 5 bases, and 10 bases had no gene match. The germline gives CDR1 SEHNR, CDR2 FQNEAQ (reference sequence). The CDR3 is 17 amino acids. The CDR3 sequence: CASSPRGGRGSYNEQFF. As DNA, the CDR3 is TGTGCCAGCAGCCCTCGGGGGGGCAGGGGATCCTACAATGAGCAGTTCTTC.

V and J are TRBV28 and TRBJ2-7, with TRBD2 matching over 14 bases. From germline, CDR1 is MDHEN and CDR2 SYDVKM. The CDR3 covers 16 residues. V was clipped by 3 bases and J by 7 bases; unmatched bases: 8. CDR3 in DNA: TGTGCCAGCAGTTTGGGGACTAGCGGGAGTGGGGGAGAGCAGTACTTC. Protein product: CASSLGTSGSGGEQYF. The complete variable domain, with remaining parts taken from reference TRBV28 and TRBJ2-7, reads DVKVTQSSRYLVKRTGEKVFLECVQDMDHENMFWYRQDPGLGLRLIYFSYDVKMKEKGDIPEGYSVSREKKERFSLILESASTNQTSMYLCASSLGTSGSGGEQYFGPGTRLTVT.

The CDR3 sequence: CASSLMGGTQYF. The CDR3 coding sequence is TGTGCCAGCAGCTTAATGGGGGGGACGCAGTATTTT. The chain recombines TRBV7-3 with TRBJ2-3, with 7 bases identical to TRBD2. In germline, CDR1 is SGHTA, CDR2 FQGTGA. CDR3 length: 12 residues. Unmatched junction bases numbered 1, after V lost 1 base and J lost 9 bases. Looking up the rest from reference TRBV7-3 and TRBJ2-3 gives the full variable domain: GAGVSQTPSNKVTEKGKYVELRCDPISGHTALYWYRQSLGQGPEFLIYFQGTGAADDSGLPNDRFFAVRPEGSVSTLKIQRTERGDSAVYLCASSLMGGTQYFGPGTRLTVL.

Only one count was recorded for this clone. The chain carries TRBV4-1 and TRBJ2-3, with 10 bases matching TRBD2. The V gene end was trimmed by 0 bases and the J gene end by 3 bases; junction bases not matched to a gene: 3. Germline-derived CDR1 and CDR2 are MGHRA and YSYEKL. This CDR3 is 16 amino acids long. The CDR3 DNA reads TGCGCCAGCAGCCAAGATAGAGCGGGGGGGACAGATACGCAGTATTTT. Translated: CASSQDRAGGTDTQYF.

This clone was counted only a few times. The genes are TRBV12-3 or TRBV12-4 and TRBJ2-7; TRBD1 matches 8 bases. CDR3 size: 12 residues. Trimming at V came to 5 bases and at J to 6 bases, leaving 3 bases not matched to a gene. Here the CDR3 DNA reads TGTGCCAGCAGTAGACAGGGGTTCGAGCAGTACTTC. It is translated as CASSRQGFEQYF.

This clone has a handful of counts. The chain recombines TRBV5-1 with TRBJ1-3; D is unresolved. V gave up 0 bases and J gave up 4 bases, with 11 bases separating them. CDR1 is SGHRS, CDR2 YFSETQ, per germline. CDR3 length equals 15 residues. CDR3: CASSLVSGLGNTIYF. The CDR3 DNA reads as TGCGCCAGCAGCTTGGTTTCCGGGCTGGGAAACACCATATATTTT.

This chain joins TRBV27 and TRBJ2-1; D unresolved. Germline CDR1 MNHEY, CDR2 SMNVEV (reference sequence). V lost 2 bases and J lost 4, with 9 bases in between. CDR3 length equals 14 residues. CDR3 nucleotide sequence: TGTGCCAGCAGTTTAAACCTTAATTACAATGAGCAGTTCTTC. Protein sequence: CASSLNLNYNEQFF.

This clone appeared a single time. The chain links TRBV30 to TRBJ2-7, with D perhaps TRBD2 (6 bases). Germline V gene lookup returns CDR1 GTSNPN and CDR2 SVGIG (reference sequence). CDR3 length: 13 amino acids. Between the trimmed V and J ends, which lost 0 bases and 4 bases, there was a span of 10 bases. CDR3 sequence reads: CAWSVTSRYEQYF. CDR3 DNA sequence: TGTGCCTGGAGTGTGACTAGTAGGTACGAGCAGTACTTC.

The V and J genes are TRBV12-3 or TRBV12-4 and TRBJ1-6, with D tentatively TRBD1 (5 bases). The CDR3 runs 12 residues. The V end was cut by 11 bases, the J end by 6 bases, with 11 bases between. CDR3 nucleotides: TGTGCCTCGGGGCAGGGTAATTCACCCCTCCACTTT. This encodes CASGQGNSPLHF.

The rearrangement links TRBV6-2 or TRBV6-3 to TRBJ1-1, with 7 positions matching TRBD1. V dropped 6 bases and J dropped 0; count of bases not matched to a gene: 10. Germline V CDR1 and CDR2: MNHEY, SVGEGT. CDR3 length: 16 residues. As DNA, the CDR3 is TGTGCCAGCAGCCGAGACAGGGCCTTGATGAACACTGAAGCTTTCTTT. It codes for CASSRDRALMNTEAFF.

On this clone: The same CDR3 can be traced to other DNA sequences in this sample. The chain is built from TRBV10-3 and TRBJ2-7; the match to TRBD1 covers 11 bases. With V trimmed by 6 bases and J by 6 bases, 1 base remained unmatched. The CDR3 is 12 amino acids. Looked up from germline, CDR1 is ENHRY and CDR2 is SYGVKD. DNA for the CDR3: TGTGCCATCAGGGGGACAGGGGGCGAGCAGTACTTC. This gives the protein CAIRGTGGEQYF.

This chain links TRBV24-1 with TRBJ2-6; D gene uncertain. This CDR3 comprises 13 residues. From germline, CDR1 is KGHDR and CDR2 SFDVKD. The V end was cut by 10 bases, the J end by 0 bases, with 6 bases between. CDR3 loop: CATRNSGANVLTF. The CDR3 bases are TGTGCCACAAGAAACTCTGGGGCCAACGTCCTGACTTTC.